Detailed here is one T cell receptor (beta chain). No antigen is known for it. This sample is drawn from a study of shared clonotypes between healthy human individuals. Overall study: The plates for each donor numbered three CD4 naive, three CD4 memory, two CD8 naive and one CD8 memory.

Study results and caveats: Memory subsets generally showed lower estimated richness than naive subsets. Few donors limited the genetic and exposure-history diversity represented.

The ends lost 6 bases at V and 2 bases at J; junction bases unmatched: 6. This CDR3 has 15 residues. Looked up from germline, CDR1 is MNHEY and CDR2 is SVGAGI. Roughly 33,000 T cell genomes, or about 190 ng DNA, went into the sorted-subset replicate PCRs. Measured with immunoSEQ multiplex PCR; TCRdb has only the in-frame clones, and not every one. The sample lists hundreds of thousands of clones, 60% to 80% occurring once. The sequencing sample was made of memory CD4+ T cells sorted from blood. Subset reported: CD45RA-negative fraction. The clonotype comes from a young woman in good health. The J gene is TRBJ2-7, the V gene TRBV6-5; 11 bases are a match to TRBD2. CDR3 sequence reads: CASSPLAGVTYEQYF. For the CDR3, the DNA is TGTGCCAGCAGCCCACTAGCGGGAGTCACCTACGAGCAGTACTTC.